The sequence of this TCR beta chain was determined in a study of beta chain features in type 1 diabetes. The wider study: Patient and healthy donor groups were alike in age, gender and cell yields. Regarding the study as a whole: TCRB CDR3s from Type 1 diabetes patients were moderately but significantly shorter in all four CD4+ subsets. Here, the possible influence of HLA type (on TCRB rearrangement) remained unresolved.

Based on CD45RO/CCR7/CD25/CD127/CD95/CD27, CD4+ regulatory, stem cell-like memory, naive and central memory cells were sorted. Since all of the isolated RNA was reverse transcribed, expressed TCRB transcripts were what got sequenced. The read count averaged about 3.6 million across naive, central memory and regulatory T cell samples. Some clones are missing from TCRdb's copy, which holds only in-frame ones; the method was immunoSEQ multiplex PCR. The data hold under 350,000 clones, with around 22% observed a single time. As to this clone: The antigen is unknown.

V lost 4 bases, J lost 4 bases, and 8 bases lay in between. Germline CDR1 KGHSY, CDR2 FQNENV. The CDR3 consists of 14 residues. The J gene is TRBJ2-6, the V gene TRBV16, with D hard to call. The clonotype originates from a young woman with type 1 diabetes. Material: naive CD4+ T cells from blood. CDR3 sequence: CASSPRRGANVLTF. For the CDR3, the DNA is TGTGCCAGCAGCCCCCGCCGGGGGGCCAACGTCCTGACTTTC.